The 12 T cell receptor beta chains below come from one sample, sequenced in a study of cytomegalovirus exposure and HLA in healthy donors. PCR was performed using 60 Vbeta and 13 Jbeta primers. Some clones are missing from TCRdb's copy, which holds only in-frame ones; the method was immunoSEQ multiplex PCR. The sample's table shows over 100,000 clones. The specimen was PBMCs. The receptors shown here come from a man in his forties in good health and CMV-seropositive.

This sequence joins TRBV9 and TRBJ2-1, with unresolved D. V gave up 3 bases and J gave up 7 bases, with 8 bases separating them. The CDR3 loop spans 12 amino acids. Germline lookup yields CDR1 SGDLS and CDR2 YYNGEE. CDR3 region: CASSGAGNEQFF. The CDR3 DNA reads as TGTGCCAGCAGCGGAGCCGGGAATGAGCAGTTCTTC.

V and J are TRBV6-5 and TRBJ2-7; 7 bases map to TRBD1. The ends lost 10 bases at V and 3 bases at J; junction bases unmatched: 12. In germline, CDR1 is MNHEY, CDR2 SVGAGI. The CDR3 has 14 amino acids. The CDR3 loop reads CATLTFTGDYEQYF. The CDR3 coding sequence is TGTGCCACCCTAACTTTCACAGGGGACTACGAGCAGTACTTC.

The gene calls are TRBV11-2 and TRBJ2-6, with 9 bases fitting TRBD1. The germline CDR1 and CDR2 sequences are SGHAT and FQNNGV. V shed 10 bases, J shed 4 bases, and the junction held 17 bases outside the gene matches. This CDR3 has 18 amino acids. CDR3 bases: TGTGCCACCTACCGCCGGGACAGGGAAGGACTAGGGGCCAACGTCCTGACTTTC. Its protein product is CATYRRDREGLGANVLTF.

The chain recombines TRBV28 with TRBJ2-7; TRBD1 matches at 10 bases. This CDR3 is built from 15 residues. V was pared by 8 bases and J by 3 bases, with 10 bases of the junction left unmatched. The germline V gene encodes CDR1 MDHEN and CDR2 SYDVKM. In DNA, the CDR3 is TGTGCCAGCCTTGGGGGACAGGGGATCGACTACGAGCAGTACTTC. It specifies CASLGGQGIDYEQYF.

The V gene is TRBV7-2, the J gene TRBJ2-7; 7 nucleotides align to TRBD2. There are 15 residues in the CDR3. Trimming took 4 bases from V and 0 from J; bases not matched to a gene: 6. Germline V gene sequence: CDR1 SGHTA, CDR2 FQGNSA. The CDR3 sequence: CASSSGLAVSYEQYF. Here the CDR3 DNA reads TGTGCCAGCAGCTCGGGGCTAGCGGTCTCCTACGAGCAGTACTTC.

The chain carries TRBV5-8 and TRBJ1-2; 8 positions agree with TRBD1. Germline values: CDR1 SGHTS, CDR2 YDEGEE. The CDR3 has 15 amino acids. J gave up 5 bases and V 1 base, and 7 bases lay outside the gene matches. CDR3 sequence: CASSLLTGAGYGYTF. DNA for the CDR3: TGTGCCAGCAGCTTGTTGACAGGGGCTGGGTATGGCTACACCTTC.

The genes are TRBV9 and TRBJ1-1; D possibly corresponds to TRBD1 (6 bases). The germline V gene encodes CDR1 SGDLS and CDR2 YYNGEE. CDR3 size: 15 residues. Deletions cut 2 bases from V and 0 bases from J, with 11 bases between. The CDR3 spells CASSVAPGVNTEAFF. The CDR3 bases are TGTGCCAGCAGCGTGGCCCCAGGGGTGAACACTGAAGCTTTCTTT.

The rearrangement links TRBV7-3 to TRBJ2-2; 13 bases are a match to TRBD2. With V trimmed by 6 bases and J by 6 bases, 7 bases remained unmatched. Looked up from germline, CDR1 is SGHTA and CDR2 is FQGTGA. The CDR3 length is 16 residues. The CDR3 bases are TGTGCCAGCAGATCCGGGACTAGCGGGACCGCCGGGGAGCTGTTTTTT. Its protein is CASRSGTSGTAGELFF.

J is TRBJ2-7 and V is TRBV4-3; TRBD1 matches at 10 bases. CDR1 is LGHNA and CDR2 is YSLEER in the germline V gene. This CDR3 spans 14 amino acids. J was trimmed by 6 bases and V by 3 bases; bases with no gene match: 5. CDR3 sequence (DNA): TGCGCCAGCAGCCAGTCCGGGACAGGGGTCGAGCAGTACTTC. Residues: CASSQSGTGVEQYF.

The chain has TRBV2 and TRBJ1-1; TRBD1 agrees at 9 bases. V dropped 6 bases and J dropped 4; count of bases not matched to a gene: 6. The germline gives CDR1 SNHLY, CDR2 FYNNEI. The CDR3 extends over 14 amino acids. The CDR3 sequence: CASRRTGESTEAFF. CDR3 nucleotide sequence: TGTGCCAGCAGAAGGACAGGGGAGAGCACTGAAGCTTTCTTT.

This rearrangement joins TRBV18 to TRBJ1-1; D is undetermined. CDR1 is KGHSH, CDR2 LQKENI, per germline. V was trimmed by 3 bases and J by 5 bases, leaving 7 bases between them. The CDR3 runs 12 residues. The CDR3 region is CASSPGWTEAFF. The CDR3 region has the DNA TGTGCCAGCTCACCGGGCTGGACTGAAGCTTTCTTT.

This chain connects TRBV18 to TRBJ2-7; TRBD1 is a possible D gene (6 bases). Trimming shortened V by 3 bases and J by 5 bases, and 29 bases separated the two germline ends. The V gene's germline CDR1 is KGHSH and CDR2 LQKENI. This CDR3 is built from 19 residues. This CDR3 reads CASSPPQGSGAPIRHEQYF. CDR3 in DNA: TGTGCCAGCTCACCTCCACAGGGAAGTGGTGCCCCCATCCGCCACGAGCAGTACTTC.